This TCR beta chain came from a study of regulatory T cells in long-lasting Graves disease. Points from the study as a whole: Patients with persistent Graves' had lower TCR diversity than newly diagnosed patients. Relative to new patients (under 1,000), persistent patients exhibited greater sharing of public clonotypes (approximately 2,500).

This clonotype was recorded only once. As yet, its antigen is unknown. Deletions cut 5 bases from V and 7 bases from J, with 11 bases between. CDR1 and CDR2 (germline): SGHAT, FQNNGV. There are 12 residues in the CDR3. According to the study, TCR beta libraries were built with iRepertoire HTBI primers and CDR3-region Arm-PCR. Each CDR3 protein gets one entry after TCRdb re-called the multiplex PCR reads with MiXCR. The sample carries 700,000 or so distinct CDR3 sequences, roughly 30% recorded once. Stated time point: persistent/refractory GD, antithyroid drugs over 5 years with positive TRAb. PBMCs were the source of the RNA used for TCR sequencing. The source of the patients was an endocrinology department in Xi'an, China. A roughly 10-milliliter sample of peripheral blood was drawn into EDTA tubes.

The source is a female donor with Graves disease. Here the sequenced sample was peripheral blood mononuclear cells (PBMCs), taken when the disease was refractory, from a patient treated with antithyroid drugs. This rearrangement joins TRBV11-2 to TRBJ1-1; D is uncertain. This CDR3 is CASSRPGFEAFF. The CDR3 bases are TGTGCCAGCAGCCGGCCGGGATTTGAAGCTTTCTTT.